One sample yielded the 11 T cell receptor beta chains listed below, sequenced in a study of blood T cell repertoires in COVID-19. The assay was immunoSEQ multiplex PCR, and TCRdb's table has in-frame clones only and misses some. This table holds about 44,000 clones, 89% found once. Sequenced: peripheral blood. The receptor source for this set is a man between 65 and 85 years old with active COVID-19.

The chain has TRBV29-1 and TRBJ1-2; no definite D call. The CDR3 consists of 13 residues. Per the germline V gene, CDR1 is SQVTM and CDR2 is ANQGSEA. The V end was cut by 4 bases, the J end by 4 bases, with 13 bases between. DNA for the CDR3: TGCAGCGTTGCGGAAGGGAGGACCTATGGCTACACCTTC. It yields the protein CSVAEGRTYGYTF.

The CDR3 nucleotides read TGTGCCATCAGTCCGGGACAGGCATCCTACGAGCAGTACTTC. Protein product: CAISPGQASYEQYF. The chain combines TRBV10-3 with TRBJ2-7; 8 bases agree with TRBD1. V was clipped by 5 bases and J by 1 base; unmatched bases: 4. The CDR3 spans 14 residues. Looked up from germline, CDR1 is ENHRY and CDR2 is SYGVKD.

The chain combines TRBV5-1 with TRBJ1-1; 8 bases fit TRBD1. The CDR3 extends over 12 amino acids. Per the germline V gene, CDR1 is SGHRS and CDR2 is YFSETQ. The V segment lost 5 bases and the J segment 7 bases; nucleotides outside the gene matches: 4. CDR3 DNA: TGCGCCAGCAGGCAGACAGGGGATGAAGCTTTCTTT. Encoded protein: CASRQTGDEAFF.

The V and J genes are TRBV3-1 (or the pseudogene TRBV3-2) and TRBJ1-5; D not certain. This CDR3 is built from 14 residues. Trimming left V 1 base short and J 3 bases short, with 7 bases between. Germline values: CDR1 LGHDT, CDR2 YNNKEL (reference sequence). The CDR3: CASSQGGSNQPQHF. CDR3 nucleotide sequence: TGTGCCAGCAGCCAAGGAGGGTCCAATCAGCCCCAGCATTTT.

This clone is a singleton in its sample. V and J are TRBV6-5 and TRBJ1-1; TRBD1 matches 11 bases. This CDR3 spans 14 amino acids. The germline V gene has CDR1 MNHEY and CDR2 SVGAGI. Trimming cost V 7 bases and J 4 bases; bases outside gene matches: 5. The CDR3 here is CASIGTGGFTEAFF. The DNA for the CDR3 is TGTGCCAGCATCGGGACAGGGGGGTTCACTGAAGCTTTCTTT.

The sample holds one count of this clone. CDR3 in DNA: TGTGCCAGCAGCACGTGGACAGGGACCGAAATGAACACTGAAGCTTTCTTT. Amino acid sequence: CASSTWTGTEMNTEAFF. The V call is TRBV7-9, the J call TRBJ1-1; 8 nucleotides match TRBD1. CDR1 and CDR2 (germline): SEHNR, FQNEAQ (reference sequence). The CDR3 sequence is 17 residues long. V was pared by 5 bases and J by 0 bases, with 11 bases of the junction left unmatched. Looking up the rest from reference TRBV7-9 and TRBJ1-1 gives the full variable domain: DTGVSQNPRHKITKRGQNVTFRCDPISEHNRLYWYRQTLGQGPEFLTYFQNEAQLEKSRLLSDRFSAERPKGSFSTLEIQRTEQGDSAMYLCASSTWTGTEMNTEAFFGQGTRLTVV.

The J gene is TRBJ1-1, the V gene TRBV29-1, with 11 bases lining up with TRBD1. V was pared by 4 bases and J by 0 bases, with 4 bases of the junction left unmatched. The V gene's germline CDR1 is SQVTM and CDR2 ANQGSEA. This CDR3 has 15 amino acids. The CDR3 spells CSVGTGGSMNTEAFF. The CDR3 DNA reads as TGCAGCGTTGGGACAGGGGGCTCTATGAACACTGAAGCTTTCTTT.

The chain is built from TRBV7-9 and TRBJ2-7; 10 bases match TRBD2. V shed 6 bases and J 4 bases; nucleotides not matched to a gene: 9. The germline V gene has CDR1 SEHNR and CDR2 FQNEAQ (reference sequence). The CDR3 is 15 amino acids. CDR3: CASSPPSGGVYEQYF. CDR3 bases: TGTGCCAGCAGTCCTCCTAGCGGGGGAGTTTACGAGCAGTACTTC. Using reference TRBV7-9 and TRBJ2-7 for the parts outside the CDR3, the full variable domain is DTGVSQNPRHKITKRGQNVTFRCDPISEHNRLYWYRQTLGQGPEFLTYFQNEAQLEKSRLLSDRFSAERPKGSFSTLEIQRTEQGDSAMYLCASSPPSGGVYEQYFGPGTRLTVT.

The V and J genes are TRBV5-1 and TRBJ2-1; D unresolved. From germline, CDR1 is SGHRS and CDR2 YFSETQ. The CDR3 is 14 amino acids. V was cut by 2 bases and J by 7 bases, with 13 bases left in between. The CDR3 loop reads CASSFEGYSNEQFF. For the CDR3, the DNA is TGCGCCAGCAGCTTCGAAGGTTACAGTAATGAGCAGTTCTTC.

This chain connects TRBV18 to TRBJ1-1, with D possibly matching TRBD1 (5 bases). Trimming removed 1 base from V and 0 bases from J, with 9 bases in between. Germline lookup yields CDR1 KGHSH and CDR2 LQKENI. The CDR3 runs to 15 residues. In nucleotides, the CDR3 is TGTGCCAGCTCACCACAGGGGTTCATGAACACTGAAGCTTTCTTT. As protein: CASSPQGFMNTEAFF. Drawing the rest from reference TRBV18 and TRBJ1-1, the complete variable domain is NAGVMQNPRHLVRRRGQEARLRCSPMKGHSHVYWYRQLPEEGLKFMVYLQKENIIDESGMPKERFSAEFPKEGPSILRIQQVVRGDSAAYFCASSPQGFMNTEAFFGQGTRLTVV.

V usage is TRBV18 and J usage is TRBJ1-2; 9 bases are a match to TRBD1. With V trimmed by 5 bases and J by 7 bases, 11 bases remained unmatched. The CDR3 is made up of 15 amino acids. Germline lookup yields CDR1 KGHSH and CDR2 LQKENI. CDR3 nucleotides: TGTGCCAGCTCAACCGGGACAGGGACCGTCGGTGGCTACACCTTC. The encoded protein is CASSTGTGTVGGYTF.